This TCR delta chain was recovered during a study of γδ T cells in repeated Plasmodium falciparum infection. Whole-study context: The natural-infection arm compared Malian children under seasonal malaria with matched Australian children. Malian repertoires were sampled cross-sectionally without transmission and longitudinally through febrile malaria.

This CDR3 is built from 13 residues. Germline CDR1 and CDR2: TSWWSYY and QGS. TCRdb made new clone calls on the multiplex PCR reads using CATT. The top ten clones hold over 12% of a sample with about 57,000 delta-chain clones, over 1.5% of them seen once. Findings and limits, study-wide: Over time and infection, Vgamma9/Vdelta2+ repertoires remained highly stable and polyclonal.

About this clone itself: The antigen remains unidentified. This DNA's translation differs at residue 3 from TCRdb's protein, which comes from a much larger clone; a read error is likely, and the protein shown is translated from the DNA.

Bulk repertoires came from Vgamma9/Vdelta2+ or Vdelta2-negative gammadelta T cells flow-sorted from PBMC. Sequencing input: gamma-delta T cells from blood. The clonotype was recovered from a pool of human donors (malaria-infected and uninfected, not separated). V usage is TRDV1 and J usage is TRDJ1, with 7 nucleotides matching TRDD3. The CDR3: CARGEHWGLKLIF. The DNA of the CDR3 is TGTGCTCGTGGGGAACACTGGGGCCTTAAACTCATCTTT.